This T cell receptor (beta chain) comes out of a study of CD8 T cells in ankylosing spondylitis. Study outcomes and limitations: Earlier studies detected some motif variants in reactive arthritis synovial fluid and blood. A motif in TCR beta, a set of under ten highly homologous variants, appeared characteristic of ankylosing spondylitis blood.

CDR3 length: 14 residues. V shed 5 bases and J shed 5 bases, with 12 bases lying between them. Germline V gene data show CDR1 as SGHTA and CDR2 as FQGNSA. Preparation of TCR beta libraries was done by quantitative 5'-RACE with molecular barcodes. TCRdb recomputed calls from the 5' RACE reads with MiXCR, one row per CDR3 protein. The repertoire consists of under 850,000 distinct CDR3 sequences, with 15% to 20% occurring once and the leading ten covering under 20%. A word on this clonotype: Its antigen remains unidentified.

The gene calls are TRBV7-2 and TRBJ2-2; D is perhaps TRBD1 (5 bases). Sequences were obtained from blood, either unsorted or a sorted T cell fraction (not recorded which). The sequence was obtained from a male donor with ankylosing spondylitis. The CDR3 DNA reads TGTGCCAGCAGCCTGCAGGGTCGGACCGGGGAGCTGTTTTTT. Translating gives CASSLQGRTGELFF.